This T cell receptor (beta chain) was recovered during a study of shared clonotypes between healthy human individuals. The naive CD8 subset, CD45RO-negative cells positively selected for CCR7, excluded terminally differentiated effector memory CD45RA+ cells. The CDR3 covers 15 residues. V lost 0 bases and J lost 2; bases outside the gene matches: 3. Germline V gives CDR1 SGDLS, CDR2 YYNGEE. TCRdb keeps only in-frame clones here, not all; method: immunoSEQ multiplex PCR. The sample lists about 2.2 million clones, 85% to 95% seen once, with around 1.8% in the top ten. This chain links TRBV9 with TRBJ2-7, with TRBD1 matching over 9 bases. The clonotype comes from a man aged 18 to 30 in good health. Some clones in this sample may be carry-over from other donors' samples. Material: naive CD8+ T cells from PBMCs. CDR3: CASSVDNRGPYEQYF. CDR3 nucleotides: TGTGCCAGCAGCGTAGATAACAGGGGGCCCTACGAGCAGTACTTC.